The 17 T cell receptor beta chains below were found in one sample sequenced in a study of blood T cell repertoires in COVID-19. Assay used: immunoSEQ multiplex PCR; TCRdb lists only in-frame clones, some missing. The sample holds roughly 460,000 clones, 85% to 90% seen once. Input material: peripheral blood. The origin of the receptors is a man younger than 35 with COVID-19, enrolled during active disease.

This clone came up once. CDR3 loop: CASSEFGALEQFF. The CDR3 DNA sequence: TGTGCCAGCAGTGAATTCGGTGCGCTTGAGCAGTTCTTC. The chain uses TRBV25-1 and TRBJ2-1; D is unresolved. Germline V gene lookup returns CDR1 MGHDK and CDR2 SYGVNS. V shed 1 base and J shed 9 bases, with 10 bases lying between them. This CDR3 spans 13 amino acids.

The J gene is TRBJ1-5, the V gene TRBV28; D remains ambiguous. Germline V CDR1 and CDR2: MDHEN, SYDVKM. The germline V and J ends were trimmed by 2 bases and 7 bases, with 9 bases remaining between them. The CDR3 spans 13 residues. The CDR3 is CASSLERSQPQHF. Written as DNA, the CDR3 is TGTGCCAGCAGTTTAGAGAGGTCGCAGCCCCAGCATTTT.

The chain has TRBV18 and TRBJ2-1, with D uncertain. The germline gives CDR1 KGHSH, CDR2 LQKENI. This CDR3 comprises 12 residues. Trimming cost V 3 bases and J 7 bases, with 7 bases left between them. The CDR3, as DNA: TGTGCCAGCTCACCTGTCTCGAATGAGCAGTTCTTC. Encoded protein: CASSPVSNEQFF.

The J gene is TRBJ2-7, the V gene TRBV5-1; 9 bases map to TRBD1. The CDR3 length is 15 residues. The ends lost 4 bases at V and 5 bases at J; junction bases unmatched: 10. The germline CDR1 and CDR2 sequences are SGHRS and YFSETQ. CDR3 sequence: CASSLGTGLGHEQYF. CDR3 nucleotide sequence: TGCGCCAGCAGCCTGGGGACAGGGCTAGGCCACGAGCAGTACTTC.

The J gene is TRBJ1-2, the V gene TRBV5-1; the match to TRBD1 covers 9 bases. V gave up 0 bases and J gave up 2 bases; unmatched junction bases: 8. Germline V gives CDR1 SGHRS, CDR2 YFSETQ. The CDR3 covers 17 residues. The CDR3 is CASSLGLQGARNYGYTF. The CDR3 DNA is TGCGCCAGCAGCTTGGGCCTACAGGGGGCGCGAAACTATGGCTACACCTTC.

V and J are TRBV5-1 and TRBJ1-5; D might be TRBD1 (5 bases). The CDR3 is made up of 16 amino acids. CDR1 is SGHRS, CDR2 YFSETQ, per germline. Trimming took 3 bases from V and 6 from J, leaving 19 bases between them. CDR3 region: CASSWGGLGSAQPQHF. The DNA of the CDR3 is TGCGCCAGCAGCTGGGGGGGATTGGGTTCTGCTCAGCCCCAGCATTTT. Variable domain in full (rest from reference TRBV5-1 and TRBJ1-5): KAGVTQTPRYLIKTRGQQVTLSCSPISGHRSVSWYQQTPGQGLQFLFEYFSETQRNKGNFPGRFSGRQFSNSRSEMNVSTLELGDSALYLCASSWGGLGSAQPQHFGDGTRLSIL.

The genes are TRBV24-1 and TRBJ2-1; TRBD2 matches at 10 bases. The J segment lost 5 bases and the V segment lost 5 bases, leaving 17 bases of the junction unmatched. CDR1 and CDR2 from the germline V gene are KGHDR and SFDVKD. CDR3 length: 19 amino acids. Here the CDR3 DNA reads TGTGCCACCAGTGCCTCGTTCGGGGTCTGGGGACTAGCGAACAATGAGCAGTTCTTC. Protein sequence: CATSASFGVWGLANNEQFF.

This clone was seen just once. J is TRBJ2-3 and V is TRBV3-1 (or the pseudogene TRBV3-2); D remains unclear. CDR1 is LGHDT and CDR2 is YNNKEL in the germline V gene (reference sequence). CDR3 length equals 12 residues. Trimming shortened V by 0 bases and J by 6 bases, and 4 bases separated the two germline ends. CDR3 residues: CASSQDPDTQYF. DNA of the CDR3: TGTGCCAGCAGCCAAGATCCTGATACGCAGTATTTT.

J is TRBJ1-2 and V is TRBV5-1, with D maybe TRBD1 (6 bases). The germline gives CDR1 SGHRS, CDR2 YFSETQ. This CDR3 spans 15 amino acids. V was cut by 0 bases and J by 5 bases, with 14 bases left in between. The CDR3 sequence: CASSLEAGRGYGYTF. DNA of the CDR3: TGCGCCAGCAGCTTGGAGGCAGGGAGGGGGTATGGCTACACCTTC.

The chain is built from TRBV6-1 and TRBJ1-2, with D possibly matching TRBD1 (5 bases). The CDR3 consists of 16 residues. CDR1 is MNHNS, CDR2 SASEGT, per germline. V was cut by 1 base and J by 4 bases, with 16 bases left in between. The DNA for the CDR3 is TGTGCCAGCAGTGAAGAGACAGTTGTAACAGCCTATGGCTACACCTTC. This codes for CASSEETVVTAYGYTF.

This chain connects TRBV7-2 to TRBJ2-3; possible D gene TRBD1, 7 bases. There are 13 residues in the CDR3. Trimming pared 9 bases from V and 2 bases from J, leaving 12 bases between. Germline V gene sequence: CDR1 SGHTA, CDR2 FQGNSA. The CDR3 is CASGRGDTDTQYF. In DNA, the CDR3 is TGTGCCAGTGGCAGGGGGGACACAGATACGCAGTATTTT.

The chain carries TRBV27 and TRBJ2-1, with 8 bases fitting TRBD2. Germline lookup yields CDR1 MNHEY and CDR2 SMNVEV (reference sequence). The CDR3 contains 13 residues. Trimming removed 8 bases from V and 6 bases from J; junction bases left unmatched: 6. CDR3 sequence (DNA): TGTGCCAGCTGGGCCGGGGGGGCCAATGAGCAGTTCTTC. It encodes CASWAGGANEQFF.

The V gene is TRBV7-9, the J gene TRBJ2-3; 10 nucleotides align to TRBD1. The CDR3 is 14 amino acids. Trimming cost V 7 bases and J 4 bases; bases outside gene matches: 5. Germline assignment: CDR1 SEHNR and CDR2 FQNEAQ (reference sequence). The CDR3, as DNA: TGTGCCAGCATGACCGGGACAGGGGCAGATACGCAGTATTTT. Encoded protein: CASMTGTGADTQYF. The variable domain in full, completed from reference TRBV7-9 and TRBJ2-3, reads DTGVSQNPRHKITKRGQNVTFRCDPISEHNRLYWYRQTLGQGPEFLTYFQNEAQLEKSRLLSDRFSAERPKGSFSTLEIQRTEQGDSAMYLCASMTGTGADTQYFGPGTRLTVL.

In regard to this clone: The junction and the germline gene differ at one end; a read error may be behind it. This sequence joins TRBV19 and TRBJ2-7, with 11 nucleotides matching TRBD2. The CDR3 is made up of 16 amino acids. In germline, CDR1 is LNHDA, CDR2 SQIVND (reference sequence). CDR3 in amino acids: CASSKPTSGNPYGQYF. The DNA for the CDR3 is TGTGCCAGTAGTAAGCCGACTAGCGGGAACCCGTACGGGCAGTACTTC. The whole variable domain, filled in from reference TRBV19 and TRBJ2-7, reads DGGITQSPKYLFRKEGQNVTLSCEQNLNHDAMYWYRQDPGQGLRLIYYSQIVNDFQKGDIAEGYSVSREKKESFPLTVTSAQKNPTAFYLCASSKPTSGNPYGQYFGPGTRLTVT.

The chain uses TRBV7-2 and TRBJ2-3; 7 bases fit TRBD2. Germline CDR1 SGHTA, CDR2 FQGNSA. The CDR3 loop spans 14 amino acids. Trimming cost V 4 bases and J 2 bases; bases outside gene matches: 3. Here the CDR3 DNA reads TGTGCCAGCAGCTACCGGGACTACACAGATACGCAGTATTTT. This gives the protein CASSYRDYTDTQYF.

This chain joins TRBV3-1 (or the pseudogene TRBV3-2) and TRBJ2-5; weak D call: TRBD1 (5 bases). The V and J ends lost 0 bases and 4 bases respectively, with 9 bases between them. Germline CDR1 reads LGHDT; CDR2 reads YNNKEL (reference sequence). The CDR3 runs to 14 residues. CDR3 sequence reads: CASSQEGVSETQYF. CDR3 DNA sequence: TGTGCCAGCAGCCAAGAAGGGGTATCAGAGACCCAGTACTTC.

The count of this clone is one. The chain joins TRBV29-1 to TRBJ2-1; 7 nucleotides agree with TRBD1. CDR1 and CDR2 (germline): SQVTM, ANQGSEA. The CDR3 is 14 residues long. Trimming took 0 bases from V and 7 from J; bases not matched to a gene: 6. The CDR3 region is CSVEDLGTANEQFF. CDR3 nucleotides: TGCAGCGTTGAAGATCTCGGGACAGCTAATGAGCAGTTCTTC.